The present TCR beta chain was sequenced within a study of blood T cells in healthy people across ages. Study-level results: The study found more naive CD4+ cells and higher diversity in long-lived than aged donors. While age rose, TCR beta diversity per million T cells dropped in a roughly linear way. Unknown CMV status may confound age-related changes in expanded clones.

Trimming removed 5 bases from V and 9 bases from J, with 11 bases in between. The CDR3 spans 13 residues. The second PCR ran roughly 7 to 12 cycles with a sample-barcoded 5' primer and J-beta primers. TCRdb processed the 5' RACE reads anew with MiXCR; each CDR3 protein has one entry. The sample consists of fewer than 700,000 distinct CDR3 sequences, around half of them appearing once. As concerns this clonotype: Its antigen remains unknown.

The TCR comes from a man at least 80 years old in good health. The chain employs TRBV12-3 or TRBV12-4 and TRBJ1-6; D is unresolved. Sequencing input: blood. In DNA form, the CDR3 reads TGTGCCAGCAGTCTCGGTTCAATTTCACCCCTCCACTTT. Translation: CASSLGSISPLHF.